The 32 T cell receptor beta chains below were found in one sample sequenced in a study of identical twins. Using its own MiXCR run on the 5' RACE reads, TCRdb lists one record per CDR3 protein. This table holds around 510,000 distinct CDR3 sequences, 13% to 15% found once. This sample was also put to use in a study of yellow fever vaccine responses in identical twins.

Sequencing used CD4+ T cells sorted from blood. The receptor source for this set is a woman aged 18-29 years in good health.

The chain recombines TRBV4-3 with TRBJ2-3; 14 bases match TRBD2. Germline-derived CDR1 and CDR2 are LGHNA and YSLEER. The CDR3 contains 19 residues. The ends lost 0 bases at V and 6 bases at J; junction bases unmatched: 11. The CDR3: CASSQDTTSGRAPWDTQYF. The CDR3 DNA is TGCGCCAGCAGCCAAGATACGACTAGCGGGAGGGCCCCTTGGGATACGCAGTATTTT.

This clonotype was picked up a small number of times. The gene calls are TRBV11-2 and TRBJ2-3; no clear D gene. The CDR3 totals 17 residues. Trimming left V 5 bases short and J 3 bases short, with 21 bases between. CDR1 is SGHAT and CDR2 is FQNNGV in the germline V gene. For the CDR3, the DNA is TGTGCCAGCAGCATAAGAGTCACGTTAGTCGAGACAGATACGCAGTATTTT. It codes for CASSIRVTLVETDTQYF.

This clonotype was seen a few times. This sequence joins TRBV28 and TRBJ2-7; possibly TRBD2 for D (6 bases). Germline lookup yields CDR1 MDHEN and CDR2 SYDVKM. CDR3 size: 13 residues. The germline V and J ends were trimmed by 7 bases and 3 bases, with 13 bases remaining between them. CDR3 nucleotide sequence: TGTGCCAGCACCGGTGGAGGGGTCTACGAGCAGTACTTC. It translates to CASTGGGVYEQYF.

For this clonotype: Sequence at one end of the junction differs from germline and may be a read error. The chain employs TRBV7-6 and TRBJ2-1, with unresolved D. Per the germline V gene, CDR1 is SGHVS and CDR2 is FNYEAQ. The CDR3 has 12 amino acids. The CDR3 nucleotides read TGTGCCGGCAGCTTAAGTGCAAAGGAGCAGTTCTTC. Amino acids: CAGSLSAKEQFF.

The rearrangement links TRBV15 to TRBJ2-1; 9 positions match TRBD2. After removal of 0 bases from V and 5 bases from J, the junction contained 5 bases not matched to a gene. The CDR3 length is 16 residues. From germline, CDR1 is LNHNV and CDR2 YYDKDF (reference sequence). The CDR3 nucleotides are TGTGCCACCAGCAGAGACGCGGGGGGGAAGCACAATGAGCAGTTCTTC. It is translated as CATSRDAGGKHNEQFF. Supplemented by reference TRBV15 and TRBJ2-1, the full variable domain reads DAMVIQNPRYQVTQFGKPVTLSCSQTLNHNVMYWYQQKSSQAPKLLFHYYDKDFNNEADTPDNFQSRRPNTSFCFLDIRSPGLGDTAMYLCATSRDAGGKHNEQFFGPGTRLTVL.

V usage is TRBV7-2 and J usage is TRBJ2-2; D uncertain. The germline V gene has CDR1 SGHTA and CDR2 FQGNSA. Trimming cost V 3 bases and J 3 bases, with 14 bases left between them. The CDR3 totals 16 residues. The CDR3 DNA follows: TGTGCCAGCAGCTTCCGACGGTCAACTTACACCGGGGAGCTGTTTTTT. Its protein is CASSFRRSTYTGELFF.

The chain couples TRBV2 to TRBJ2-7, with D possibly being TRBD2 (6 bases). The V gene lost 4 bases and the J gene lost 0 bases, with 7 bases spanning the gap. The CDR3 consists of 13 residues. Germline loops: CDR1 SNHLY, CDR2 FYNNEI. The CDR3: CASSVSGSYEQYF. CDR3 sequence (DNA): TGTGCCAGCAGTGTTAGCGGCTCCTACGAGCAGTACTTC. The variable domain in full, completed from reference TRBV2 and TRBJ2-7, reads EPEVTQTPSHQVTQMGQEVILRCVPISNHLYFYWYRQILGQKVEFLVSFYNNEISEKSEIFDDQFSVERPDGSNFTLKIRSTKLEDSAMYFCASSVSGSYEQYFGPGTRLTVT.

This clonotype has only a few counts. V usage is TRBV29-1 and J usage is TRBJ2-3; 8 bases are shared with TRBD1. The germline CDR1 and CDR2 sequences are SQVTM and ANQGSEA. The CDR3 is 15 amino acids. V lost 2 bases to trimming and J lost 3 bases; unmatched junction nucleotides: 7. The CDR3 loop reads CSVEPPRGPTDTQYF. CDR3 coding DNA: TGCAGCGTTGAACCCCCCAGGGGGCCGACAGATACGCAGTATTTT.

This clonotype has just a few counts. The chain carries TRBV20-1 and TRBJ2-3; D possibly corresponds to TRBD1 (7 bases). Trimming removed 4 bases at V and 5 bases at J, with 22 bases between. From germline, CDR1 is DFQATT and CDR2 SNEGSKA (reference sequence). The length of the CDR3 is 16 residues. CDR3: CSATNAGQLKEDTQYF. The DNA for the CDR3 is TGCAGTGCTACCAATGCGGGACAGCTTAAGGAAGATACGCAGTATTTT.

V and J are TRBV2 and TRBJ2-7, with 10 bases identical to TRBD1. There are 13 residues in the CDR3. Germline assignment: CDR1 SNHLY and CDR2 FYNNEI. Trimming at V came to 4 bases and at J to 7 bases, leaving 4 bases not matched to a gene. The CDR3 spells CASSGQGAGEQYF. CDR3 nucleotides: TGTGCCAGCAGTGGACAGGGGGCGGGGGAGCAGTACTTC.

This chain's CDR3 is CASSIQGKSYEQYF. For the CDR3, the DNA is TGTGCCAGCAGCATACAGGGAAAATCCTACGAGCAGTACTTC. The V and J genes are TRBV6-2 or TRBV6-3 and TRBJ2-7, with D possibly matching TRBD1 (6 bases). CDR3 size: 14 residues. Trimming pared 6 bases from V and 1 base from J, leaving 13 bases between. Per the germline V gene, CDR1 is MNHEY and CDR2 is SVGEGT.

V is TRBV12-3 or TRBV12-4 and J is TRBJ2-1; the match to TRBD2 covers 10 bases. This CDR3 contains 16 residues. Trimming at V came to 2 bases and at J to 12 bases, leaving 13 bases not matched to a gene. CDR3 in DNA: TGTGCCAGCAGTTTACGGGGAGGGCTAGCGGGAGCGCGGCAGTTCTTC. Its protein product is CASSLRGGLAGARQFF.

This clonotype showed up just a few times. The chain carries TRBV6-1 and TRBJ1-3; 9 bases are a match to TRBD1. CDR3 size: 14 residues. After removal of 8 bases from V and 4 bases from J, the junction contained 6 bases not matched to a gene. Germline lookup yields CDR1 MNHNS and CDR2 SASEGT. The CDR3 region has the DNA TGTGCCAGCTCAAGACAGGGGGACGGAAACACCATATATTTT. Its protein is CASSRQGDGNTIYF.

This clonotype was counted between two and nine times. The V call is TRBV29-1, the J call TRBJ2-3, with D perhaps TRBD1 (6 bases). Looked up from germline, CDR1 is SQVTM and CDR2 is ANQGSEA. The CDR3 has 13 residues. Deletions cut 5 bases from V and 0 bases from J, with 9 bases between. This chain's CDR3 is CSVQGTSTDTQYF. In DNA form, the CDR3 reads TGCAGCGTTCAAGGGACAAGCACAGATACGCAGTATTTT.

The chain uses TRBV7-9 and TRBJ2-3; D may be TRBD2 (5 bases). Trimming took off 5 bases at V and 0 bases at J, with 9 bases between the two ends. CDR1 and CDR2 from the germline V gene are SEHNR and FQNEAQ (reference sequence). This CDR3 region has 14 residues. Written as DNA, the CDR3 is TGTGCCAGCAGCACTGGACTTAGCACAGATACGCAGTATTTT. Protein: CASSTGLSTDTQYF.

This clonotype has ten or more counts. The CDR3: CASSLAQKGVFEAFF. DNA of the CDR3: TGTGCCAGCAGTTTAGCTCAAAAGGGTGTATTTGAAGCTTTCTTT. The rearrangement uses TRBV12-3 or TRBV12-4 and TRBJ1-1; D is uncertain. Between the trimmed V and J ends, which lost 0 bases and 7 bases, there was a span of 15 bases. There are 15 residues in the CDR3.

The chain has TRBV30 and TRBJ2-3; TRBD2 matches 12 bases. V trimming: 5 bases; J trimming: 8 bases; junction bases outside the gene matches: 5. Germline V gene data show CDR1 as GTSNPN and CDR2 as SVGIG (reference sequence). This CDR3 comprises 13 residues. CDR3 DNA sequence: TGTGCCTGGGGGACTAGCGGGTTTGGTACGCAGTATTTT. It codes for CAWGTSGFGTQYF. Full variable domain (remainder filled in from reference TRBV30 and TRBJ2-3): SQTIHQWPATLVQPVGSPLSLECTVEGTSNPNLYWYRQAAGRGLQLLFYSVGIGQISSEVPQNLSASRPQDRQFILSSKKLLLSDSGFYLCAWGTSGFGTQYFGPGTRLTVL.

The chain combines TRBV5-8 with TRBJ2-1, with 8 bases lining up with TRBD2. J lost 5 bases, V lost 6 bases, and 10 bases had no gene match. This CDR3 region has 15 residues. CDR1 is SGHTS, CDR2 YDEGEE, per germline. Here the CDR3 reads CASNPGGERNNEQFF. The CDR3 bases are TGTGCCAGCAACCCCGGGGGGGAGAGGAACAATGAGCAGTTCTTC. Filled out from reference TRBV5-8 and TRBJ2-1, the complete variable domain reads EAGVTQSPTHLIKTRGQQATLRCSPISGHTSVYWYQQALGLGLQFLLWYDEGEERNRGNFPPRFSGRQFPNYSSELNVNALELEDSALYLCASNPGGERNNEQFFGPGTRLTVL.

On this clonotype: A read error may account for a junction end that differs from germline. The chain recombines TRBV7-2 with TRBJ2-5; perhaps TRBD1 as D (5 bases). CDR1 and CDR2 from the germline V gene are SGHTA and FQGNSA. CDR3 length equals 12 residues. The CDR3 protein is CASSLGAGPASF. As DNA, the CDR3 is TGTGCCAGCAGCTTAGGGGCAGGGCCAGCGTCCTTC.

The genes are TRBV3-1 and TRBJ2-5; tentative D call: TRBD1 (6 bases). Per the germline V gene, CDR1 is LGHDT and CDR2 is YNNKEL (reference sequence). V lost 4 bases and J 2 bases, leaving 11 bases between the germline ends. CDR3 size: 14 residues. The chain's CDR3 is CASSRQVIQETQYF. CDR3 nucleotides: TGTGCCAGCAGCCGACAGGTAATACAAGAGACCCAGTACTTC.

There are a few counts of this clonotype. In DNA form, the CDR3 reads TGTGCCAGCAGCTTAACGGGCGGGGGGGCCCGTTTCAATGAGCAGTTCTTC. Protein product: CASSLTGGGARFNEQFF. The V and J genes are TRBV7-3 and TRBJ2-1; 9 nucleotides match TRBD2. Germline lookup yields CDR1 SGHTA and CDR2 FQGTGA. This CDR3 comprises 17 residues. Unmatched junction bases numbered 9, after V lost 0 bases and J lost 6 bases. The full variable domain, rest sourced from reference TRBV7-3 and TRBJ2-1, is GAGVSQTPSNKVTEKGKYVELRCDPISGHTALYWYRQSLGQGPEFLIYFQGTGAADDSGLPNDRFFAVRPEGSVSTLKIQRTERGDSAVYLCASSLTGGGARFNEQFFGPGTRLTVL.

This chain connects TRBV4-1 to TRBJ2-1, with 11 nucleotides matching TRBD2. The V segment lost 4 bases and the J segment 3 bases; nucleotides outside the gene matches: 8. The CDR3 length is 17 residues. The germline V gene encodes CDR1 MGHRA and CDR2 YSYEKL. CDR3 protein: CASSPGTSGGIYNEQFF. The CDR3 DNA reads as TGCGCCAGCAGCCCCGGGACTAGCGGAGGAATCTACAATGAGCAGTTCTTC.

This clonotype occurred a few times. This sequence joins TRBV28 and TRBJ2-5; TRBD1 matches at 7 bases. Per germline, CDR1 MDHEN and CDR2 SYDVKM. The V and J ends lost 5 bases and 2 bases, in that order; junction bases with no gene match: 5. CDR3 size: 14 residues. In nucleotides, the CDR3 is TGTGCCAGCAGTCCCCTGGACAGGCAAGAGACCCAGTACTTC. Translating gives CASSPLDRQETQYF.

The rearrangement links TRBV6-2 or TRBV6-3 to TRBJ2-3; 8 bases line up with TRBD2. Germline V gives CDR1 MNHEY, CDR2 SVGEGT. V lost 10 bases to trimming and J lost 4 bases; unmatched junction nucleotides: 19. CDR3 length equals 17 residues. This CDR3 is CATQPGGGAFRADTQYF. In DNA form, the CDR3 reads TGTGCCACCCAGCCGGGGGGGGGGGCATTTAGGGCAGATACGCAGTATTTT.

V is TRBV10-3 and J is TRBJ1-3; no clear D. V was trimmed by 4 bases and J by 0 bases, leaving 7 bases between them. CDR1 ENHRY and CDR2 SYGVKD come from the germline V gene. This CDR3 is built from 14 residues. CDR3 DNA: TGTGCCATCAGTGGAGGGCACTCTGGAAACACCATATATTTT. Translated, it gives CAISGGHSGNTIYF.

This clonotype showed up just a few times. The chain has TRBV14 and TRBJ2-2; D is possibly TRBD1 (6 bases). V dropped 0 bases and J dropped 8 bases, with 13 bases sitting between them. Germline lookup yields CDR1 SGHDN and CDR2 FVKESK. The CDR3 covers 15 residues. DNA of the CDR3: TGTGCCAGCAGCCAAGATGACAGGTGGACTGGGGAGCTGTTTTTT. Amino acids: CASSQDDRWTGELFF.

This clonotype was counted only a few times. This chain links TRBV12-3 or TRBV12-4 with TRBJ2-3; TRBD2 agrees at 8 bases. The length of the CDR3 is 16 residues. J lost 2 bases, V lost 5 bases, and 9 bases had no gene match. CDR3 region: CASSPTAGADTDTQYF. For the CDR3, the DNA is TGTGCCAGCAGTCCTACAGCGGGAGCGGACACAGATACGCAGTATTTT.

The chain recombines TRBV6-5 with TRBJ2-1; 14 bases are shared with TRBD2. The V segment lost 5 bases and the J segment 6 bases; nucleotides outside the gene matches: 3. Germline V gene lookup returns CDR1 MNHEY and CDR2 SVGAGI. This CDR3 is 15 amino acids long. This CDR3 reads CASSGTSGRGNEQFF. The CDR3 coding sequence is TGTGCCAGCAGTGGGACTAGCGGGAGAGGCAATGAGCAGTTCTTC.

The chain is built from TRBV9 and TRBJ2-7, with 8 bases matching TRBD2. The CDR3 sequence is 17 residues long. V lost 4 bases and J lost 3; bases outside the gene matches: 15. The V gene's germline CDR1 is SGDLS and CDR2 YYNGEE. The CDR3 region is CASSPVPPGLVFYEQYF. The CDR3 bases are TGTGCCAGCAGCCCCGTTCCTCCGGGACTAGTCTTCTACGAGCAGTACTTC. The full variable domain, in which reference TRBV9 and TRBJ2-7 provide the parts outside the CDR3, is DSGVTQTPKHLITATGQRVTLRCSPRSGDLSVYWYQQSLDQGLQFLIQYYNGEERAKGNILERFSAQQFPDLHSELNLSSLELGDSALYFCASSPVPPGLVFYEQYFGPGTRLTVT.

This chain joins TRBV7-2 and TRBJ2-7; 9 bases line up with TRBD1. The V and J ends lost 4 bases and 1 base, in that order; junction bases with no gene match: 5. The CDR3 sequence is 15 residues long. CDR1 is SGHTA, CDR2 FQGNSA, per germline. The CDR3: CASSSGQGSSYEQYF. As DNA, the CDR3 is TGTGCCAGCAGCTCGGGACAGGGAAGTTCCTACGAGCAGTACTTC.

This sequence joins TRBV28 and TRBJ2-7; 9 bases match TRBD2. This CDR3 spans 16 amino acids. Germline lookup yields CDR1 MDHEN and CDR2 SYDVKM. Trimming took 7 bases from V and 7 from J; bases not matched to a gene: 17. This chain's CDR3 is CASTQVNAGGPAEQYF. Written as DNA, the CDR3 is TGTGCCAGCACTCAGGTTAATGCGGGGGGGCCTGCGGAGCAGTACTTC.

The rearrangement joins TRBV10-3 to TRBJ1-5; D is ambiguous. V dropped 0 bases and J dropped 0 bases, with 6 bases sitting between them. In germline, CDR1 is ENHRY, CDR2 SYGVKD. The CDR3 is 15 amino acids. The CDR3, as DNA: TGTGCCATCAGTGAGTCGGCGGGTAGCAATCAGCCCCAGCATTTT. Translated: CAISESAGSNQPQHF.